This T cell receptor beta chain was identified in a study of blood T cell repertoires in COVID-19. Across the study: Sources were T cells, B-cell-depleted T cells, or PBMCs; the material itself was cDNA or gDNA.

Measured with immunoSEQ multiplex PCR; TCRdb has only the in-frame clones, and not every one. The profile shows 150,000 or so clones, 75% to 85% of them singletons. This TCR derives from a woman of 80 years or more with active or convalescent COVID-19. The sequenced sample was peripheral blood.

DNA for the CDR3: TGTGCCTGGAGCCCGACAGCTTCTGGAAACACCATATATTTT. It translates to CAWSPTASGNTIYF. The chain has TRBV30 and TRBJ1-3; maybe TRBD1 (5 bases). The ends were cut back, 3 bases at V and 1 base at J, with 10 bases in the middle. Germline values: CDR1 GTSNPN, CDR2 SVGIG (reference sequence). CDR3 length equals 14 residues.